The 10 T cell receptor beta chains below were found in one sample sequenced in a study of T cells in Graves' hyperthyroidism and ophthalmopathy. The TCR beta CDR3 regions underwent amplification using RNA transcripts as the source. First-round RT-PCR targeting the TCR CDR3 was performed with the HTBI primer set. TCRdb reprocessed the multiplex PCR reads via MiXCR and lists one record per CDR3 protein. Here the sample spans more than 550,000 distinct CDR3 sequences, 18% being singletons. Sequences were obtained from blood. These receptors all stem from a woman aged 45-65 years with Graves' hyperthyroidism that later progressed to Graves' ophthalmopathy.

In this sample, this clonotype turned up a few times. V and J are TRBV20-1 and TRBJ2-7; D may be TRBD2 (5 bases). Germline CDR1 DFQATT, CDR2 SNEGSKA (reference sequence). Between the trimmed V and J ends, which lost 6 bases and 1 base, there was a span of 7 bases. This CDR3 has 11 residues. CDR3 DNA sequence: TGCAGTGCGGGAGAATCCTACGAGCAGTACTTC. Its translation: CSAGESYEQYF.

Ten or more counts support this clonotype. The chain combines TRBV20-1 with TRBJ2-5, with D possibly being TRBD2 (5 bases). Germline CDR1 and CDR2: DFQATT and SNEGSKA (reference sequence). The CDR3 totals 13 residues. V was cut by 5 bases and J by 7 bases, with 17 bases left in between. The CDR3 is CSASPGMYGTQYF. The DNA of the CDR3 is TGCAGTGCTTCCCCGGGGATGTATGGGACCCAGTACTTC.

This clonotype came up a few times. This sequence joins TRBV10-3 and TRBJ2-2; TRBD2 agrees at 11 bases. The CDR3 is made up of 16 amino acids. The germline V gene encodes CDR1 ENHRY and CDR2 SYGVKD. V was clipped by 6 bases and J by 0 bases; unmatched bases: 3. CDR3 nucleotides: TGTGCCATCAGCGGGACTAGCGGCGCGAACACCGGGGAGCTGTTTTTT. Translated: CAISGTSGANTGELFF.

DNA for the CDR3: TGTGCCAGCAGCTTAGAGGTCAACCCTCTGAACACTGAAGCTTTCTTT. As protein: CASSLEVNPLNTEAFF. The V and J genes are TRBV11-2 and TRBJ1-1; D ambiguous. V was trimmed by 0 bases and J by 0 bases, leaving 11 bases between them. The CDR3 covers 16 residues. CDR1 SGHAT and CDR2 FQNNGV come from the germline V gene. Based on the CDR3 plus reference TRBV11-2 and TRBJ1-1, the full variable domain is EAGVAQSPRYKIIEKRQSVAFWCNPISGHATLYWYQQILGQGPKLLIQFQNNGVVDDSQLPKDRFSAERLKGVDSTLKIQPAKLEDSAVYLCASSLEVNPLNTEAFFGQGTRLTVV.

This chain connects TRBV7-9 to TRBJ1-2; 7 bases fit TRBD1. The CDR3 is made up of 13 amino acids. Per the germline V gene, CDR1 is SEHNR and CDR2 is FQNEAQ (reference sequence). V trimming: 5 bases; J trimming: 4 bases; junction bases outside the gene matches: 4. The CDR3 sequence: CASSADRTYGYTF. The CDR3 DNA reads TGTGCCAGCAGCGCGGACAGGACCTATGGCTACACCTTC. The full variable domain, in which reference TRBV7-9 and TRBJ1-2 provide the parts outside the CDR3, is DTGVSQNPRHKITKRGQNVTFRCDPISEHNRLYWYRQTLGQGPEFLTYFQNEAQLEKSRLLSDRFSAERPKGSFSTLEIQRTEQGDSAMYLCASSADRTYGYTFGSGTRLTVV.

This clonotype has a handful of counts. This chain joins TRBV2 and TRBJ2-7; 11 nucleotides agree with TRBD2. CDR1 is SNHLY and CDR2 is FYNNEI in the germline V gene. CDR3 length: 17 amino acids. The V gene end was trimmed by 7 bases and the J gene end by 7 bases; junction bases not matched to a gene: 18. As DNA, the CDR3 is TGTGCCAGCACCCCGAAAGGTGTGCTAGCGGGGGGCGAGGAGCAGTACTTC. Protein: CASTPKGVLAGGEEQYF.

Only a few counts were recorded for this clonotype. This chain links TRBV5-4 with TRBJ1-1; 9 bases match TRBD1. This CDR3 is built from 17 residues. Germline lookup yields CDR1 SGHNT and CDR2 YYREEE (reference sequence). V lost 1 base to trimming and J lost 6 bases; unmatched junction nucleotides: 13. The CDR3 nucleotides are TGTGCCAGCAGCTTGAAACAACAGGGGGCCCTCGGGGCTGAAGCTTTCTTT. This encodes CASSLKQQGALGAEAFF.

The chain couples TRBV19 to TRBJ1-2; D is unresolved. Germline CDR1 is LNHDA and CDR2 is SQIVND (reference sequence). V was shortened by 3 bases and J by 4 bases, with 12 bases between the two germline ends. This CDR3 spans 14 amino acids. CDR3 region: CASSIGGSGYGYTF. The CDR3 DNA reads TGTGCCAGTAGTATTGGTGGTTCGGGCTATGGCTACACCTTC.

The table lists this clonotype with many counts. Relative to the germline gene, one junction end is altered; a read error may explain this. This CDR3 reads CASTLTSGGETQYF. The CDR3 DNA reads as TGTGCCAGCACTTTAACTAGCGGCGGGGAGACCCAGTACTTC. V and J are TRBV12-3 or TRBV12-4 and TRBJ2-5, with 8 bases aligning to TRBD2. There are 14 residues in the CDR3.

The chain carries TRBV29-1 and TRBJ1-1; D not certain. Germline lookup yields CDR1 SQVTM and CDR2 ANQGSEA. This CDR3 contains 14 residues. Between the trimmed V and J ends, which lost 6 bases and 1 base, there was a span of 15 bases. The CDR3 sequence is CSVFGEFPNTEAFF. CDR3 bases: TGCAGCGTCTTCGGGGAGTTTCCGAACACTGAAGCTTTCTTT.